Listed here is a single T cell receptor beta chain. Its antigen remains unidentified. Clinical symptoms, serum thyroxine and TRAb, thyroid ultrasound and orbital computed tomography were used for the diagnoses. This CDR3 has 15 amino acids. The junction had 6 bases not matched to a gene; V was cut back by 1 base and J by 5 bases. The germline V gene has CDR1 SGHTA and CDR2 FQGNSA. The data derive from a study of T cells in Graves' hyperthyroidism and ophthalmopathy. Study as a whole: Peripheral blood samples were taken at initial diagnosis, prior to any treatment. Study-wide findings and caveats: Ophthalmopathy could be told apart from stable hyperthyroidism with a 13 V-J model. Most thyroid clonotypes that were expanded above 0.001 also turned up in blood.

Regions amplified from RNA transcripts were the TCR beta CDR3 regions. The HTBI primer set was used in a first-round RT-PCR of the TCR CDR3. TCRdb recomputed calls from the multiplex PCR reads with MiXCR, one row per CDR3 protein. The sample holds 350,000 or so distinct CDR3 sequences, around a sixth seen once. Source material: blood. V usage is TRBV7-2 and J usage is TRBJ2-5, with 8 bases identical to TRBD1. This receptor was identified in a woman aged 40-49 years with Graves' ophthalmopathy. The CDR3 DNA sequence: TGTGCCAGCAGCTTAGTACGACAGGGGCCCGAGACCCAGTACTTC. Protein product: CASSLVRQGPETQYF.